The 31 T cell receptor beta chains given below trace back to one sample, sequenced in a study of regulatory T cells in long-lasting Graves disease. Time point indicated: persistent/refractory GD, antithyroid drugs over 5 years with positive TRAb. PBMC-extracted RNA yielded the TCR library. Relying on iRepertoire HTBI primers and Arm-PCR of CDR3 regions, the team built TCR beta libraries. TCRdb passed the multiplex PCR reads through MiXCR, listing each CDR3 protein once. The sample includes 310,000 or so distinct CDR3 sequences, 20% to 25% of them seen just once. The input for sequencing was peripheral blood mononuclear cells (PBMCs), taken when the disease was refractory, from a patient treated with antithyroid drugs. The receptors come from a female donor with Graves disease.

The chain has TRBV7-2 and TRBJ2-4; 8 bases align to TRBD1. With V trimmed by 1 base and J by 6 bases, 5 bases remained unmatched. The CDR3 has 15 residues. Germline values: CDR1 SGHTA, CDR2 FQGNSA. CDR3 coding DNA: TGTGCCAGCAGCTTAGAACACGGACAGGGAAACATTCAGTACTTC. Protein sequence: CASSLEHGQGNIQYF.

This clonotype was seen many times. This chain uses TRBV3-1 with TRBJ2-7; TRBD2 aligns across 10 bases. Germline values: CDR1 LGHDT, CDR2 YNNKEL (reference sequence). The CDR3 length is 16 residues. Trimming at V came to 2 bases and at J to 0 bases, leaving 4 bases not matched to a gene. DNA for the CDR3: TGTGCCAGCAGCCAACATCTAGCGGGAGTCTCCTACGAGCAGTACTTC. Translation: CASSQHLAGVSYEQYF.

The table lists this clonotype with many counts. The chain is built from TRBV28 and TRBJ1-5; the match to TRBD1 covers 7 bases. The CDR3 is made up of 15 amino acids. Trimming removed 7 bases from V and 3 bases from J; junction bases left unmatched: 9. Germline values: CDR1 MDHEN, CDR2 SYDVKM. The CDR3 nucleotides are TGTGCCAGCACCCTGGAACAGGGGTACAATCAGCCCCAGCATTTT. The encoded protein is CASTLEQGYNQPQHF.

The chain couples TRBV6-1 to TRBJ1-5; 7 positions agree with TRBD1. CDR1 and CDR2 (germline): MNHNS, SASEGT. The V segment lost 10 bases and the J segment 4 bases; nucleotides outside the gene matches: 13. The CDR3 covers 15 residues. The CDR3 bases are TGTGCCACCCAAAGGGCCTACAGGGGAAATCAGCCCCAGCATTTT. It encodes CATQRAYRGNQPQHF.

This clonotype was seen repeatedly, ten times or more. This rearrangement joins TRBV6-1 to TRBJ1-5; possibly TRBD1 for D (6 bases). Trimming cost V 5 bases and J 3 bases, with 17 bases left between them. CDR1 is MNHNS and CDR2 is SASEGT in the germline V gene. This CDR3 is built from 16 residues. The CDR3, as DNA: TGTGCCAGCAGTACGCCAGGACAGCTATACAATCAGCCCCAGCATTTT. Its protein is CASSTPGQLYNQPQHF.

This clonotype was found many times. The V gene is TRBV6-2 or TRBV6-3, the J gene TRBJ1-2; TRBD1 matches at 8 bases. CDR3 length equals 17 residues. The germline V gene encodes CDR1 MNHEY and CDR2 SVGEGT. The V and J ends lost 2 bases and 5 bases, in that order; junction bases with no gene match: 13. This CDR3 reads CASSYGPGQANQYGYTF. The CDR3 DNA sequence: TGTGCCAGCAGTTACGGACCGGGACAGGCGAACCAATATGGCTACACCTTC.

This clonotype was seen repeatedly, ten times or more. V and J are TRBV12-3 or TRBV12-4 and TRBJ2-7; 8 bases are shared with TRBD1. J was trimmed by 8 bases and V by 8 bases; bases with no gene match: 14. The CDR3 is 14 amino acids. The CDR3: CASGTGTGAYKQYF. The DNA of the CDR3 is TGTGCCAGCGGTACCGGGACAGGAGCCTATAAGCAGTACTTC.

On this clonotype: A read error may produce the germline difference seen at one junction end. The chain has TRBV7-2 and TRBJ1-1; TRBD1 is a possible D gene (5 bases). Germline V gene data show CDR1 as SGHTA and CDR2 as FQGNSA. The CDR3 loop spans 13 amino acids. DNA for the CDR3: TGTGCCAGCAGCTTAGATCAGGGCCAGAGAACTTCCTTT. Translation gives CASSLDQGQRTSF.

The V gene is TRBV14, the J gene TRBJ1-4; the match to TRBD1 covers 7 bases. This CDR3 contains 15 residues. The germline gives CDR1 SGHDN, CDR2 FVKESK. J was trimmed by 5 bases and V by 2 bases; bases with no gene match: 5. The CDR3 spells CASSQMTGKNEKLFF. CDR3 DNA sequence: TGTGCCAGCAGCCAAATGACAGGGAAGAATGAAAAACTGTTTTTT. The entire variable domain, with the rest obtained from reference TRBV14 and TRBJ1-4, is as follows: EAGVTQFPSHSVIEKGQTVTLRCDPISGHDNLYWYRRVMGKEIKFLLHFVKESKQDESGMPNNRFLAERTGGTYSTLKVQPAELEDSGVYFCASSQMTGKNEKLFFGSGTQLSVL.

Ten or more counts support this clonotype. This chain connects TRBV13 to TRBJ2-5; D ambiguous. Germline V gene data show CDR1 as PRHDT and CDR2 as FYEKMQ (reference sequence). The CDR3 is 14 residues long. Trimming stripped 1 base from V and 0 bases from J, with 6 bases between. Here the CDR3 reads CASSLARNQETQYF. CDR3 coding DNA: TGTGCCAGCAGCTTAGCGCGGAACCAAGAGACCCAGTACTTC.

The chain links TRBV7-9 to TRBJ2-2; 15 bases map to TRBD2. The CDR3 length is 19 residues. Germline CDR1 SEHNR, CDR2 FQNEAQ (reference sequence). V shed 5 bases and J 6 bases; nucleotides not matched to a gene: 13. The chain's CDR3 is CASSPVGGLAGGFAGELFF. The CDR3 coding sequence is TGTGCCAGCAGCCCAGTGGGGGGACTAGCGGGAGGCTTCGCCGGGGAGCTGTTTTTT. The whole variable domain, remainder taken from reference TRBV7-9 and TRBJ2-2, is DTGVSQNPRHKITKRGQNVTFRCDPISEHNRLYWYRQTLGQGPEFLTYFQNEAQLEKSRLLSDRFSAERPKGSFSTLEIQRTEQGDSAMYLCASSPVGGLAGGFAGELFFGEGSRLTVL.

This clonotype was seen many times. This chain uses TRBV6-5 with TRBJ2-7, with D possibly being TRBD2 (5 bases). Germline V lookup: CDR1 MNHEY, CDR2 SVGAGI. Between the trimmed V and J ends, which lost 4 bases and 6 bases, there was a span of 22 bases. This CDR3 is 16 amino acids long. CDR3 DNA: TGTGCCAGCAGTTTGGAGCCGGGAAGTGGGCGCAGCGAGCAGTACTTC. It codes for CASSLEPGSGRSEQYF.

This rearrangement joins TRBV7-2 to TRBJ1-2; D call uncertain. Per the germline V gene, CDR1 is SGHTA and CDR2 is FQGNSA. Trimming took off 1 base at V and 4 bases at J, with 7 bases between the two ends. This CDR3 spans 13 amino acids. The CDR3 region has the DNA TGTGCCAGCAGCTTAGGCAGCCTCTATGGCTACACCTTC. It is translated as CASSLGSLYGYTF.

There are many counts of this clonotype. The chain joins TRBV7-2 to TRBJ2-7; 9 nucleotides align to TRBD1. Germline V lookup: CDR1 SGHTA, CDR2 FQGNSA. This CDR3 is built from 14 residues. The ends lost 5 bases at V and 3 bases at J; junction bases unmatched: 5. The CDR3 protein is CASSKDRGIYEQYF. In nucleotides, the CDR3 is TGTGCCAGCAGCAAGGACAGGGGCATCTACGAGCAGTACTTC.

The genes are TRBV6-2 or TRBV6-3 and TRBJ1-5; D remains ambiguous. Trimming left V 4 bases short and J 6 bases short, with 10 bases between. The CDR3 totals 13 residues. Germline values: CDR1 MNHEY, CDR2 SVGEGT. CDR3 sequence reads: CASSWSPGQPQHF. The CDR3 region has the DNA TGTGCCAGCAGTTGGTCTCCCGGTCAGCCCCAGCATTTT.

The genes are TRBV24-1 and TRBJ2-5; D gene uncertain. CDR3 length: 14 residues. Germline V lookup: CDR1 KGHDR, CDR2 SFDVKD. Trimming removed 3 bases at V and 1 base at J, with 8 bases between. The DNA for the CDR3 is TGTGCCACCAGTGATAACGGGTTCCAAGAGACCCAGTACTTC. This gives the protein CATSDNGFQETQYF.

The chain is built from TRBV20-1 and TRBJ1-2; D is unresolved. CDR1 and CDR2 from the germline V gene are DFQATT and SNEGSKA (reference sequence). This CDR3 contains 15 residues. V was trimmed by 0 bases and J by 0 bases, leaving 11 bases between them. The CDR3 protein is CSARDSTEPNYGYTF. Written as DNA, the CDR3 is TGCAGTGCTAGAGATTCAACGGAACCTAACTATGGCTACACCTTC.

This chain uses TRBV20-1 with TRBJ1-1; tentatively, D is TRBD1 (5 bases). The germline gives CDR1 DFQATT, CDR2 SNEGSKA (reference sequence). The CDR3 contains 15 residues. The V and J ends lost 1 base and 6 bases respectively, with 18 bases between them. The CDR3 is CSARGGTGWSAEAFF. Here the CDR3 DNA reads TGCAGTGCTAGAGGGGGAACAGGTTGGTCGGCTGAAGCTTTCTTT.

This clonotype was counted at least ten times. The chain joins TRBV12-3 or TRBV12-4 to TRBJ1-1; 7 nucleotides agree with TRBD1. The CDR3 runs to 15 residues. The ends lost 6 bases at V and 4 bases at J; junction bases unmatched: 11. CDR3 residues: CASRKDRDRGTEAFF. For the CDR3, the DNA is TGTGCCAGCAGAAAAGACAGGGATCGGGGCACTGAAGCTTTCTTT.

As for this clonotype: A junction boundary mismatches the germline segment, possibly from a read error. The chain carries TRBV11-2 and TRBJ1-4; D is unresolved. Per the germline V gene, CDR1 is SGHAT and CDR2 is FQNNGV. CDR3 size: 14 residues. CDR3 loop: CASSLAGGNEKLFF. The CDR3 nucleotides are TGCGCCAGCAGCCTCGCCGGCGGCAATGAAAAACTGTTTTTT.

The CDR3 region has the DNA TGTGCCAGTACCCCCCGAGCGGGAGCAGATACGCAGTATTTT. Translating it yields CASTPRAGADTQYF. The genes are TRBV19 and TRBJ2-3; 8 nucleotides line up with TRBD2. The CDR3 contains 14 residues. Germline CDR1 reads LNHDA; CDR2 reads SQIVND (reference sequence). J gave up 4 bases and V 7 bases, and 7 bases lay outside the gene matches. Using reference TRBV19 and TRBJ2-3 for the parts outside the CDR3, the full variable domain is DGGITQSPKYLFRKEGQNVTLSCEQNLNHDAMYWYRQDPGQGLRLIYYSQIVNDFQKGDIAEGYSVSREKKESFPLTVTSAQKNPTAFYLCASTPRAGADTQYFGPGTRLTVL.

This clonotype was seen a few times. The chain combines TRBV19 with TRBJ2-1, with 14 nucleotides matching TRBD2. V lost 5 bases to trimming and J lost 10 bases; unmatched junction nucleotides: 10. The CDR3 extends over 16 amino acids. CDR1 and CDR2 from the germline V gene are LNHDA and SQIVND (reference sequence). CDR3 sequence (DNA): TGTGCCAGTAGTCAGGAGGGACTAGCGGGGGCAAGGGAGCAGTTCTTC. Protein sequence: CASSQEGLAGAREQFF.

This clonotype showed up just a few times. The chain combines TRBV11-2 with TRBJ2-2; D gene unclear. V lost 2 bases to trimming and J lost 6 bases, with 7 bases between them. Germline V CDR1 and CDR2: SGHAT, FQNNGV. The CDR3 extends over 13 amino acids. CDR3 in DNA: TGTGCCAGCAGCTTAAACGCAGCCGGGGAGCTGTTTTTT. It translates to CASSLNAAGELFF.

The sample holds many counts of this clonotype. This chain connects TRBV18 to TRBJ1-4, with TRBD1 identical over 9 bases. Losses at the gene ends were 2 bases for V and 8 bases for J; bases not matched to a gene: 0. CDR1 and CDR2 from the germline V gene are KGHSH and LQKENI. The CDR3 has 13 amino acids. The CDR3 sequence is CASSPGTGEKLFF. The CDR3 DNA reads TGTGCCAGCTCACCAGGGACAGGGGAAAAACTGTTTTTT.

This clonotype appeared a few times. The rearrangement links TRBV19 to TRBJ1-2; D remains unclear. Trimming cost V 6 bases and J 0 bases, with 8 bases left between them. The CDR3 covers 13 residues. The germline CDR1 and CDR2 sequences are LNHDA and SQIVND (reference sequence). The DNA of the CDR3 is TGTGCCAGTAGGCGAGGGTCTAACTATGGCTACACCTTC. This encodes CASRRGSNYGYTF.

The sample holds many counts of this clonotype. CDR3 in amino acids: CASTPAWTGGDGYTF. The CDR3 DNA follows: TGTGCCAGCACCCCCGCTTGGACAGGGGGCGATGGCTACACCTTC. The chain recombines TRBV28 with TRBJ1-2; TRBD1 agrees at 11 bases. The J segment lost 6 bases and the V segment lost 7 bases, leaving 10 bases of the junction unmatched. Germline V lookup: CDR1 MDHEN, CDR2 SYDVKM. The CDR3 is 15 amino acids.

The V call is TRBV7-2, the J call TRBJ1-3, with no clear D. Per germline, CDR1 SGHTA and CDR2 FQGNSA. There are 13 residues in the CDR3. The V and J ends lost 6 bases and 4 bases respectively, with 10 bases between them. The CDR3 sequence is CASSYLSGNTIYF. In DNA, the CDR3 is TGTGCCAGCAGTTACTTGTCGGGAAACACCATATATTTT. Drawing the rest from reference TRBV7-2 and TRBJ1-3, the complete variable domain is GAGVSQSPSNKVTEKGKDVELRCDPISGHTALYWYRQSLGQGLEFLIYFQGNSAPDKSGLPSDRFSAERTGGSVSTLTIQRTQQEDSAVYLCASSYLSGNTIYFGEGSWLTVV.

V usage is TRBV3-1 and J usage is TRBJ2-1, with TRBD2 matching 8 bases. The CDR3 has 13 amino acids. The V and J ends lost 4 bases and 7 bases, in that order; junction bases with no gene match: 3. Germline CDR1 and CDR2: LGHDT and YNNKEL (reference sequence). The CDR3 DNA sequence: TGTGCCAGCAGCCTACTAGCGGCTAATGAGCAGTTCTTC. Protein product: CASSLLAANEQFF.

In its sample, this clonotype was seen a few times. The rearrangement joins TRBV20-1 to TRBJ1-2; D perhaps matches TRBD1 (5 bases). CDR1 is DFQATT and CDR2 is SNEGSKA in the germline V gene (reference sequence). CDR3 length: 13 residues. Trimming took off 4 bases at V and 6 bases at J, with 15 bases between the two ends. The CDR3 DNA is TGCAGTGCTAAAGCGTCGGGCAGGGATGGCTACACCTTC. Translated: CSAKASGRDGYTF.

This clonotype was seen ten or more times. The chain is built from TRBV18 and TRBJ1-4; D remains unclear. The ends were cut back, 0 bases at V and 8 bases at J, with 10 bases in the middle. CDR1 is KGHSH and CDR2 is LQKENI in the germline V gene. The CDR3 contains 14 residues. DNA of the CDR3: TGTGCCAGCTCACCACCAGCCGACCCAGAAAAACTGTTTTTT. As protein: CASSPPADPEKLFF.

The rearrangement uses TRBV5-1 and TRBJ2-2; D not resolved. The CDR3 spans 15 residues. Germline CDR1 is SGHRS and CDR2 is YFSETQ. The V and J ends lost 2 bases and 4 bases respectively, with 12 bases between them. The CDR3 region is CASSFSDLATGELFF. CDR3 in DNA: TGCGCCAGCAGCTTCTCAGACTTAGCCACCGGGGAGCTGTTTTTT.